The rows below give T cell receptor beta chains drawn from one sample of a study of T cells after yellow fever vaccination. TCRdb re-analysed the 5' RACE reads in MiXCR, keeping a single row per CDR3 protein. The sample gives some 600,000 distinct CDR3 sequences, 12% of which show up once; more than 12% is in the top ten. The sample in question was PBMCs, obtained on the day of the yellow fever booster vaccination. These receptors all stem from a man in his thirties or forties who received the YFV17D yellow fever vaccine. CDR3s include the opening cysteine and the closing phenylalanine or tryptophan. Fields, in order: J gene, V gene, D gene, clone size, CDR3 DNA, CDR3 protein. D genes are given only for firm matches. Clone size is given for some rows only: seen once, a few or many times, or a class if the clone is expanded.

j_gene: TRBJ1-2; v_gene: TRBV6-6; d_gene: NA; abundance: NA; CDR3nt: TGTGCCAGCAGTTTCTTACAAGGCTATGGCTACACCTTC; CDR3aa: CASSFLQGYGYTF
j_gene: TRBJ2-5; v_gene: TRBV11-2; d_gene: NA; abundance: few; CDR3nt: TGTGCCAGCAGCTCGCCAAAGGGGGGCGCACAGACCCAGTACTTC; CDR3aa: CASSSPKGGAQTQYF
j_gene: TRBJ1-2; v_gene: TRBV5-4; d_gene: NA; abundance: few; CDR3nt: TGTGCCAGCAGCTTGGTGTCCGGGAGCGGCTACACCTTC; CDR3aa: CASSLVSGSGYTF
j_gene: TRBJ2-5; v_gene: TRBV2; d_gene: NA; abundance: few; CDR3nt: TGTGCCAGCTGGGGGAAGAAGGGGAGGGAGACCCAGTACTTC; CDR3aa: CASWGKKGRETQYF
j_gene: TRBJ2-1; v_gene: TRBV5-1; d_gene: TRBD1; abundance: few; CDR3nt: TGCGCCAGCAGCTCGAAGGCCGGGACAGTTAATGAGCAGTTCTTC; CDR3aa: CASSSKAGTVNEQFF
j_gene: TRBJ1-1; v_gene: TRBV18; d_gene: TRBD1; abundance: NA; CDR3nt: TGTGCCAGCTCACCAAGACAGGGGGAGGGTGAAGCTTTCTTT; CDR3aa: CASSPRQGEGEAFF
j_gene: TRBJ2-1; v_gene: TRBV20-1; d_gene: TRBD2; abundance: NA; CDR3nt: TGCAGTGCTCTAGCGGGAGAAGCCTACAATGAGCAGTTCTTC; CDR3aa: CSALAGEAYNEQFF
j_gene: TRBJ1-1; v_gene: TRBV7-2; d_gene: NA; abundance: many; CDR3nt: TGTGCCAGCAGCCGCCCGGGCACTGAAGCTTTCTTT; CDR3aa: CASSRPGTEAFF
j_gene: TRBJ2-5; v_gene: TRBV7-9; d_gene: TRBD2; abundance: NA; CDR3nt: TGTGCCAGCAACCCTCTCCTAGCGGGAGGGCCAGAGACCCAGTACTTC; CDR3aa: CASNPLLAGGPETQYF
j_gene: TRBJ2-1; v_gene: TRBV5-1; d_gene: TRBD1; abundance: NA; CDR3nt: TGCGCCAGCAGCTCTTACATGGGACAGGGCGGAATCAATGAGCAGTTCTTC; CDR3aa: CASSSYMGQGGINEQFF
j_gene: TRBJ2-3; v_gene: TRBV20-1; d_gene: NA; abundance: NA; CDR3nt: TGCAGTACTAGTAGGGGCTACACAGATACGCAGTATTTT; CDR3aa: CSTSRGYTDTQYF
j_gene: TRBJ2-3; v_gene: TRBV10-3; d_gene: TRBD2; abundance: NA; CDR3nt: TGTGCCATCAGTGAGTCACTAGCGGGACTGAGCACAGATACGCAGTATTTT; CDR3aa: CAISESLAGLSTDTQYF
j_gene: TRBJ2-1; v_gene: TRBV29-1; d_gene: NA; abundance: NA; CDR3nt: TGCAGCGTTGGGACGGACAATGAGCAGTTCTTC; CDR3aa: CSVGTDNEQFF
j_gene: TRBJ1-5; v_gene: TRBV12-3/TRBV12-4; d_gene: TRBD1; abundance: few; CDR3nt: TGTGCCAGCACCCAGGGGGACACCAGCAATCAGCCCCAGCATTTT; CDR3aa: CASTQGDTSNQPQHF
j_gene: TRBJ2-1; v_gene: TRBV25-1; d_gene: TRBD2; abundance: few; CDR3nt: TGTGCCAGCAGTGATTCTAGCGGCTACAATGAGCAGTTCTTC; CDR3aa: CASSDSSGYNEQFF
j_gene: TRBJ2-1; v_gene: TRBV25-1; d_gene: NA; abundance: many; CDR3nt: TGTGCCAGCAGTGAATGGGATGGGGGGTCCTACAATGAGCAGTTCTTC; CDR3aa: CASSEWDGGSYNEQFF
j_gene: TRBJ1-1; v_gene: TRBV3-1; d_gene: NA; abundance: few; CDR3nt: TGTGCCAGCAGCCTGGGCCCGGGGACCACTGAAGCTTTCTTT; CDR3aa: CASSLGPGTTEAFF
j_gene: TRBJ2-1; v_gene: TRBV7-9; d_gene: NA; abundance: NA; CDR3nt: TGTGCCAGCAGCTTACTAGATTTGGTGTATTCTGAGCAGTTCTTC; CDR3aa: CASSLLDLVYSEQFF
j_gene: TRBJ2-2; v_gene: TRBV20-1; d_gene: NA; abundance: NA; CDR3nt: TGCAGTGCTAGGGAGCAGAAAACCGGGGAGCTGTTTTTT; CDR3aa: CSAREQKTGELFF
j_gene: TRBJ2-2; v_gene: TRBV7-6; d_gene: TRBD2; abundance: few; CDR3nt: TGTGCCAGCAGCTCATTCTTAGCGGGAGACACCGGGGAGCTGTTTTTT; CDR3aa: CASSSFLAGDTGELFF
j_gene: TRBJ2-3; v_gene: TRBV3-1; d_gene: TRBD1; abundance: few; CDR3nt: TGTGCCAGCAGCCCCGGGACAGGGAGGTTGGTTACGCAGTATTTT; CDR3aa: CASSPGTGRLVTQYF
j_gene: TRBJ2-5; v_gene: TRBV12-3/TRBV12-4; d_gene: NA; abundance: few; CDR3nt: TGTGCCAGCCACAAAACGGGGGTGGAGACCCAGTACTTC; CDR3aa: CASHKTGVETQYF
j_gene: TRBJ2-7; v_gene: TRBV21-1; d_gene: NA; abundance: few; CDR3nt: TGTGCCAGCAGCAATTCGTCGCCTAGGATCCCCTGCGAGCAGTACTTC; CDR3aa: CASSNSSPRIPCEQYF
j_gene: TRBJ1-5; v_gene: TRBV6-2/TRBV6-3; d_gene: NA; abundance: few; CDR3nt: TGTGCCAGCAGCCAACCCCGGGGCAATCAGCCCCAGCATTTT; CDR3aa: CASSQPRGNQPQHF
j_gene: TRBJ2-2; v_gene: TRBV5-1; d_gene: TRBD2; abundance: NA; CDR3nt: TGCGCCAGCAGCTTTAACGCGGGGCGGGAGACCGGGGAGCTGTTTTTT; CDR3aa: CASSFNAGRETGELFF
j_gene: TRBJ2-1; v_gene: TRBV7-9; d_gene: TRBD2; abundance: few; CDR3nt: TGTGCCAGCAGCTCGGCAGGACTAGCGAGATACAATGAGCAGTTCTTC; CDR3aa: CASSSAGLARYNEQFF
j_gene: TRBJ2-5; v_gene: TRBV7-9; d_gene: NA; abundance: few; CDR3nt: TGTGCCAGCAGCTTAGACAGGACCCAACAAGAGACCCAGTACTTC; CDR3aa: CASSLDRTQQETQYF
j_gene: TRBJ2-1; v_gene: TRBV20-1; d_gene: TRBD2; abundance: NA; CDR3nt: TGCAGTGCTAGAGATCGTGAGAACAGCGGGAGGCATGAGCAGTTCTTC; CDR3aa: CSARDRENSGRHEQFF